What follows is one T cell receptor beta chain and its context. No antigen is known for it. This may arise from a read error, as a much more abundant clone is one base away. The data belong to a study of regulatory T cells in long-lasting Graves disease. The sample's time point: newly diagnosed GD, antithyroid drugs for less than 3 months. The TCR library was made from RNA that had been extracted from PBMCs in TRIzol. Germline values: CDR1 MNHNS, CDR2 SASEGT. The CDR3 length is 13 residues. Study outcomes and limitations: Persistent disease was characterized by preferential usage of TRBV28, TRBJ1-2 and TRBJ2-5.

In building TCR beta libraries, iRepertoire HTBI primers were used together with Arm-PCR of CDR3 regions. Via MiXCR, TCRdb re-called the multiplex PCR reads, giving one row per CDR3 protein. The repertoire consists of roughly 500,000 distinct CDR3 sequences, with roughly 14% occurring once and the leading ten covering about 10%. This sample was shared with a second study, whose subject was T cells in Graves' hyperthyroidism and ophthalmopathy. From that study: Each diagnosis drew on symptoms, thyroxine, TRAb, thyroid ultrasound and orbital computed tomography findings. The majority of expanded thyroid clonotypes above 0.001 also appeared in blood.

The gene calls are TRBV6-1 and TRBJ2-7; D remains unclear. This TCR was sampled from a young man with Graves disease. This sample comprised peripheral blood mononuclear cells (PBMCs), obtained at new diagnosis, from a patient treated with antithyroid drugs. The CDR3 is CVSSVGRSYEQYF. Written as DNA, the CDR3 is TGTGTCAGCAGTGTGGGCCGATCCTACGAGCAGTACTTC.